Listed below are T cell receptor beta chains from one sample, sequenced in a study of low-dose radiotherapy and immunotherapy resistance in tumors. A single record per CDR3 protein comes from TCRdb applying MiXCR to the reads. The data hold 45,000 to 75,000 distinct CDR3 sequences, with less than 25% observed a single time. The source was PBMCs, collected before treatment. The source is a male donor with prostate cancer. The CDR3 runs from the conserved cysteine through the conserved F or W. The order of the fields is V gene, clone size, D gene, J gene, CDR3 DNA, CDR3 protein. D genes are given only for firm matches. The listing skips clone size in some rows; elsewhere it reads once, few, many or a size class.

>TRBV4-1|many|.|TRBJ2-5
TGCGCCAGCAGCCAAGATAATCGGCGGACCCAGTACTTC
CASSQDNRRTQYF
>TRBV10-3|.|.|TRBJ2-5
TGTGCCATCAGACCGGACAGGGAGGGGGAGACCCAGTACTTC
CAIRPDREGETQYF
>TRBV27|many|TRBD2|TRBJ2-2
TGTGCCAGCAGTTTACGCGTAGCGGGGTGGAACACCGGGGAGCTGTTTTTT
CASSLRVAGWNTGELFF
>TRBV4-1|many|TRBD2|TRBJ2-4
TGCGCCAGCAGCCAAGAGGGAGCGGGGGGGCCCCAAAACATTCAGTACTTC
CASSQEGAGGPQNIQYF
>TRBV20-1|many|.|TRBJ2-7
TGCAGTGCTGGGACCGGGACTGCCCCCTACGAGCAGTACTTC
CSAGTGTAPYEQYF
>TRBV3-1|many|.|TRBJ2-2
TGTGCCAGCAGCCAAGTTGGTAGCGGGAACACCGGGGAGCTGTTTTTT
CASSQVGSGNTGELFF
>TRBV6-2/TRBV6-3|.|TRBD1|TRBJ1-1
TGTGACAGCAGCAACGTCCGGGACAGGGAGGGGGAAGATCCGACTGAGGCTTTCTTT
CDSSNVRDREGEDPTEAFF
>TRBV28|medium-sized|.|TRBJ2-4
TGTGCCAGCAGTGTTAGCGGTATAGCCAAAAACATTCAGTACTTC
CASSVSGIAKNIQYF
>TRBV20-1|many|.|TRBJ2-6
TGCAGTGCTAGAGATCACGGGAGCTCTGGGGCCAACGTCCTGACTTTC
CSARDHGSSGANVLTF
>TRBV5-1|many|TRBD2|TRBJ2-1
TGCGCCAGCAGCCCCCGCACTAGCGGGAGTTATGAGCAGTTCTTC
CASSPRTSGSYEQFF